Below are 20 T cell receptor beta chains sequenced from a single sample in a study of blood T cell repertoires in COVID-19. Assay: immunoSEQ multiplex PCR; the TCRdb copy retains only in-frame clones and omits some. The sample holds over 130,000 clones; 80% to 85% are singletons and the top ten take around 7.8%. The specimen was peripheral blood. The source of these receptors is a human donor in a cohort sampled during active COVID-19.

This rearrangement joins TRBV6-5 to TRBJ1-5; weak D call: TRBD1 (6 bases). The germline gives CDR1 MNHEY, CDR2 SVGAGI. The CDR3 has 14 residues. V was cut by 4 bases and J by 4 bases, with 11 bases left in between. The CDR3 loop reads CASSFLQGNQPQHF. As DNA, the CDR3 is TGTGCCAGCAGTTTCTTACAGGGTAATCAGCCCCAGCATTTT.

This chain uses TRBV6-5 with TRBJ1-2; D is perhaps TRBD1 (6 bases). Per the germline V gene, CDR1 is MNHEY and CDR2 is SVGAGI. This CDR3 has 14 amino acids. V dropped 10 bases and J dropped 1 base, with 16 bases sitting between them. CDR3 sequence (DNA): TGTGCCACCTTTTCTAGAGGGGGTAACTATGGCTACACCTTC. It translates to CATFSRGGNYGYTF.

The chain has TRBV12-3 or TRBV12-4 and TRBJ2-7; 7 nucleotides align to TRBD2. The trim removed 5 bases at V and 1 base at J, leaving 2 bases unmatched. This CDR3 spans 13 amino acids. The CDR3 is CASSLGRSYEQYF. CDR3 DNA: TGTGCCAGCAGTCTCGGGAGGTCCTACGAGCAGTACTTC.

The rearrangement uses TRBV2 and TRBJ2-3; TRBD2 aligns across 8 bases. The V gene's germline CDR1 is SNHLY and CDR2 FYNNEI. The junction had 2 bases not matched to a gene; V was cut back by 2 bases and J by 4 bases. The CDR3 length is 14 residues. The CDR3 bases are TGTGCCAGCAGTGAAAGCGGGGGTCCAGATACGCAGTATTTT. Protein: CASSESGGPDTQYF.

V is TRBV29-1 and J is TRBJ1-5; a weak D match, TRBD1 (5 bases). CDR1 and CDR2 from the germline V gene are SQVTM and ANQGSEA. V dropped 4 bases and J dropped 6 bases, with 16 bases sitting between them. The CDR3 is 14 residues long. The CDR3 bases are TGCAGCGTTGTTGTGCCGGGGGTTGCTCAGCCCCAGCATTTT. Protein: CSVVVPGVAQPQHF.

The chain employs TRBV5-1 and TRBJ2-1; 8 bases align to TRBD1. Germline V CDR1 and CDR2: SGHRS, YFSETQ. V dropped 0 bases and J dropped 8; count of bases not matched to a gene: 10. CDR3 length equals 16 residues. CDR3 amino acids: CASSLVSGQGNYEQFF. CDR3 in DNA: TGCGCCAGCAGCTTGGTGTCCGGACAGGGTAACTATGAGCAGTTCTTC.

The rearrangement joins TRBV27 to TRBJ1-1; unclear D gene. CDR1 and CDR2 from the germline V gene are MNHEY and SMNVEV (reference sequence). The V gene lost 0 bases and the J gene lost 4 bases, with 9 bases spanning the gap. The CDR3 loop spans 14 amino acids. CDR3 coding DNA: TGTGCCAGCAGTTTATCCCGGGGAATCACTGAAGCTTTCTTT. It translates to CASSLSRGITEAFF.

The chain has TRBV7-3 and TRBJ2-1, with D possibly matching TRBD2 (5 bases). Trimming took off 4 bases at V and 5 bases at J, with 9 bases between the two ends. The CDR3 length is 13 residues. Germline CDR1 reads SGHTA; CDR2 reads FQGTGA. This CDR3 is CASSSGEHNEQFF. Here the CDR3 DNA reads TGTGCCAGCAGCTCCGGGGAACACAATGAGCAGTTCTTC.

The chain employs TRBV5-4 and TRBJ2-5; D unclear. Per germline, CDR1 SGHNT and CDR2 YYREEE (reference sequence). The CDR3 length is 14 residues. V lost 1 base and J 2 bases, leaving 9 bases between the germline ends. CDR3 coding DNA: TGTGCCAGCAGCTTGCCTTCTAGGCAAGAGACCCAGTACTTC. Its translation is CASSLPSRQETQYF.

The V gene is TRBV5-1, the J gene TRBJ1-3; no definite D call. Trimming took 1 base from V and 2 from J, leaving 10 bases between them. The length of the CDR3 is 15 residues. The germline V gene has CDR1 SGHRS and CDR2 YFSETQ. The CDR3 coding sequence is TGCGCCAGCAGCTTGTCAGGCCCCCCTGGAAACACCATATATTTT. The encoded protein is CASSLSGPPGNTIYF.

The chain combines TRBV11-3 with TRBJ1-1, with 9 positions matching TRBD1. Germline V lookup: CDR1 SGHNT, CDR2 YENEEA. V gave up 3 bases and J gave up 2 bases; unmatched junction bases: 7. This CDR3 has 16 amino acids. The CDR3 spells CASSFTGTGRNTEAFF. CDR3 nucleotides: TGTGCCAGCAGCTTTACCGGGACAGGGCGTAACACTGAAGCTTTCTTT.

The CDR3, as DNA: TGTGCCAGCAGCTTAGCTTCAGTAGAGACCCAGTACTTC. Its protein is CASSLASVETQYF. The V gene is TRBV11-2, the J gene TRBJ2-5; unclear D gene. The V end lost 1 base, the J end lost 4 bases, and 7 bases lay between the germline ends. The CDR3 loop spans 13 amino acids. Per germline, CDR1 SGHAT and CDR2 FQNNGV.

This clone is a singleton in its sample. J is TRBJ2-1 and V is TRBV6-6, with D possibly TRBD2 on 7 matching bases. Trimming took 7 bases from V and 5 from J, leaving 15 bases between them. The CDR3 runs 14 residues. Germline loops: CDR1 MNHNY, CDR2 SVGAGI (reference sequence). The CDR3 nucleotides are TGTGCCAGCACGGCGGGGGCTGAGAACAATGAGCAGTTCTTC. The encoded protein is CASTAGAENNEQFF.

The CDR3 spells CASSLAWRGGADTQYF. CDR3 coding DNA: TGCGCCAGCAGCTTGGCCTGGCGGGGGGGGGCAGATACGCAGTATTTT. V gene TRBV5-1 combines with J gene TRBJ2-3, with TRBD2 identical over 9 bases. This CDR3 has 16 residues. V shed 0 bases, J shed 4 bases, and the junction held 6 bases outside the gene matches. The germline CDR1 and CDR2 sequences are SGHRS and YFSETQ. Filled out from reference TRBV5-1 and TRBJ2-3, the complete variable domain reads KAGVTQTPRYLIKTRGQQVTLSCSPISGHRSVSWYQQTPGQGLQFLFEYFSETQRNKGNFPGRFSGRQFSNSRSEMNVSTLELGDSALYLCASSLAWRGGADTQYFGPGTRLTVL.

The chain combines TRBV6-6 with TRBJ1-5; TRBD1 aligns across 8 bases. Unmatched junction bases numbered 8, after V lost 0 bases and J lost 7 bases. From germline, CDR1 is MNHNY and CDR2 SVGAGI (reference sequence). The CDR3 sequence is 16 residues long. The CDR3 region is CASSYSRDRGRQPQHF. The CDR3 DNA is TGTGCCAGCAGTTACTCGAGAGACAGGGGACGGCAGCCCCAGCATTTT.

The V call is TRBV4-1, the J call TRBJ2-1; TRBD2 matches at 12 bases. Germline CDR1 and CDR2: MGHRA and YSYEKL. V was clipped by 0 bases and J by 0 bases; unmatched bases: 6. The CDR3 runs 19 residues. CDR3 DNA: TGCGCCAGCAGCCAAGATACTAGCGGGGGGTTGAGCTCCTACAATGAGCAGTTCTTC. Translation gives CASSQDTSGGLSSYNEQFF.

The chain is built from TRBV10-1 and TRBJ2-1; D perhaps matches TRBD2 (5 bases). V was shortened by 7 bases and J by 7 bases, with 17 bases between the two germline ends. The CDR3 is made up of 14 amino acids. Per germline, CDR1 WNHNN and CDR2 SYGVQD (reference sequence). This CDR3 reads CASNTTGCWNEQFF. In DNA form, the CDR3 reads TGCGCCAGCAATACTACGGGGTGCTGGAATGAGCAGTTCTTC.

CDR3 residues: CASSSIPGQGAHEQYF. CDR3 coding DNA: TGCGCCAGCAGCTCCATCCCGGGACAGGGGGCCCACGAGCAGTACTTC. The gene calls are TRBV5-1 and TRBJ2-7, with TRBD1 identical over 12 bases. CDR1 and CDR2 (germline): SGHRS, YFSETQ. J gave up 5 bases and V 3 bases, and 9 bases lay outside the gene matches. The CDR3 totals 16 residues.

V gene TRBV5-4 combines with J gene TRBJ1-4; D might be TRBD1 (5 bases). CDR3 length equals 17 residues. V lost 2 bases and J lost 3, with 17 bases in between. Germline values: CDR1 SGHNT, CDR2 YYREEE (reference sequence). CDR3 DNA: TGTGCCAGCAGCTTTCTCGGTCAGGGCCTTGCTAATGAAAAACTGTTTTTT. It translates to CASSFLGQGLANEKLFF.

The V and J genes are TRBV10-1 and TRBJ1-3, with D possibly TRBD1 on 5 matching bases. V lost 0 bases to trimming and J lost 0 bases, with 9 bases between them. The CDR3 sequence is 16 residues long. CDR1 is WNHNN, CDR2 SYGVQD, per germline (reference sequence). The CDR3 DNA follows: TGCGCCAGCAGTGAGTCTAGGGGATCCTCTGGAAACACCATATATTTT. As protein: CASSESRGSSGNTIYF.